This passage covers 3 T cell receptor beta chains from one sample sequenced in a study of blood T cell repertoires in COVID-19 (dated by TCRdb to 2020 to 2022). Libraries were prepared through the immunoSEQ multiplex PCR assay. TCRdb took this table from immuneACCESS and kept in-frame rearrangements with V and J called. Such tables lack part of the clones; where checked against another copy, unresolved V genes explain under half of the gap, and the rest is unexplained. The sample table contains about 61,000 clones; only one count was recorded for roughly 88% of them. Together, the top ten hold approximately 17% of the sample. Sequenced material: peripheral blood. The receptor set was obtained from a woman of 80 years or more with active COVID-19.

The rearrangement joins TRBV12-3 or TRBV12-4 to TRBJ1-5; a weak D match, TRBD1 (5 bases). The CDR3 spans 13 residues. The V and J ends lost 2 bases and 7 bases respectively, with 9 bases between them. The CDR3 DNA reads as TGTGCCAGCAGTTTACAGGGAGGGCAGCCCCAGCATTTT. Amino acids: CASSLQGGQPQHF.

This clone has just a few counts. The rearrangement links TRBV3-1 (or the pseudogene TRBV3-2) to TRBJ2-2; D gene unclear. Trimming removed 3 bases at V and 5 bases at J, with 7 bases between. The CDR3 consists of 13 residues. Germline loops: CDR1 LGHDT, CDR2 YNNKEL (reference sequence). DNA for the CDR3: TGTGCCAGCAGCCAGAAGAGGACCGGGGAGCTGTTTTTT. It is translated as CASSQKRTGELFF.

The chain is built from TRBV7-9 and TRBJ1-1; 7 bases are shared with TRBD1. The germline V gene encodes CDR1 SEHNR and CDR2 FQNEAQ (reference sequence). This CDR3 is 17 amino acids long. The V and J ends lost 3 bases and 1 base, in that order; junction bases with no gene match: 11. The CDR3 here is CASSLIFSGTENTEAFF. The CDR3 nucleotides are TGTGCCAGCAGCTTGATCTTTTCCGGGACAGAGAACACTGAAGCTTTCTTT.